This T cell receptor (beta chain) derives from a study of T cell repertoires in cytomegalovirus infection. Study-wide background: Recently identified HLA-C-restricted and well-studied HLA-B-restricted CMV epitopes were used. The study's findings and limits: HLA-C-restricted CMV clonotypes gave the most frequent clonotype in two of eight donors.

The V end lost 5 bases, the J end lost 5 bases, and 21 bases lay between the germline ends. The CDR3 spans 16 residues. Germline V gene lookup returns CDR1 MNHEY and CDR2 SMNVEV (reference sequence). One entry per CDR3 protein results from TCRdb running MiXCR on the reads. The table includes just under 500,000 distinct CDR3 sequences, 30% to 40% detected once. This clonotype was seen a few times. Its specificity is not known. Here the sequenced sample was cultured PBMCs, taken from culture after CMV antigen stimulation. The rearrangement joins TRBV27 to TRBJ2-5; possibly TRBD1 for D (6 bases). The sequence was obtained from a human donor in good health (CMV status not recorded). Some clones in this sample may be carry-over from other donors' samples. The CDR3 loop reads CASSPLQGTRGETQYF. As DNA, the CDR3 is TGTGCCAGCAGTCCCCTACAGGGAACCCGCGGGGAGACCCAGTACTTC.